The clone carrying this TCR beta chain has only one observation. This sample was included in a study of OX40 agonist ivuxolimab in advanced cancers. CDR3 length: 12 residues. Trimming shortened V by 3 bases and J by 3 bases, and 6 bases separated the two germline ends. Here immunoSEQ multiplex PCR was the method, and the copy in TCRdb shows in-frame clones only, minus some. This sample has around 77,000 clones, with roughly 80% found just once. The source is an adult with an advanced solid tumor such as melanoma, head and neck, liver or kidney cancer. The chain uses TRBV23-1 and TRBJ2-7; D not resolved. TRBV23-1 is identified as an open reading frame with a role that is uncertain. The sequencing used CD4+ or CD8+ T cells sorted from blood, collected in a trial of the OX40 agonist ivuxolimab. The CDR3 DNA follows: TGCGCCAGCAGTCACGGCAGCTACGAGCAGTACTTC. It specifies CASSHGSYEQYF.